This T cell receptor beta chain was sequenced for a study of CD8 T cells in Susac syndrome. Reverse transcription of about 0.45 to 1 ug RNA was performed with random hexamers. TCRdb analysed the immunoSEQ multiplex PCR reads with MiXCR anew, one entry per CDR3 protein. Of more than 100,000 distinct CDR3 sequences listed, just over 95% are singletons. The CDR3 consists of 18 residues. The V and J ends lost 3 bases and 0 bases respectively, with 15 bases between them. Germline V lookup: CDR1 PRHDT, CDR2 FYEKMQ (reference sequence). This receptor was taken from a human donor with Susac syndrome. Sequencing was performed on CD4+ T cells from PBMCs. This chain uses TRBV13 with TRBJ2-6, with D tentatively TRBD1 (7 bases). CDR3: CASSLTGTLVSGANVLTF. In DNA form, the CDR3 reads TGTGCCAGCAGCTTGACAGGGACTTTAGTCTCTGGGGCCAACGTCCTGACTTTC.